Each of the 18 T cell receptor beta chains below was sequenced from the same sample in a study of blood T cell repertoires in COVID-19. Using immunoSEQ multiplex PCR, the repertoire was profiled, and TCRdb retains in-frame clones only, with some absent. In the table there are approximately 170,000 clones, under 95% of which are singletons. The source material was peripheral blood. Source of these receptors: a man in his 60s with active or convalescent COVID-19.

The chain is built from TRBV7-2 and TRBJ2-7; 11 nucleotides agree with TRBD2. The CDR3 contains 16 residues. The germline V gene encodes CDR1 SGHTA and CDR2 FQGNSA. V shed 5 bases and J 0 bases; nucleotides not matched to a gene: 6. The CDR3 protein is CASSPGTSGSSYEQYF. In DNA, the CDR3 is TGTGCCAGCAGCCCCGGGACTAGCGGAAGCTCCTACGAGCAGTACTTC.

V and J are TRBV11-3 and TRBJ1-6; a possible D gene is TRBD1 (6 bases). The CDR3 length is 15 residues. CDR1 is SGHNT and CDR2 is YENEEA in the germline V gene. Deletions cut 3 bases from V and 7 bases from J, with 13 bases between. The CDR3 bases are TGTGCCAGCAGCTTCGATGGGGGCTCAAATTCACCCCTCCACTTT. Translating it yields CASSFDGGSNSPLHF. The variable domain in full, completed from reference TRBV11-3 and TRBJ1-6, reads EAGVVQSPRYKIIEKKQPVAFWCNPISGHNTLYWYLQNLGQGPELLIRYENEEAVDDSQLPKDRFSAERLKGVDSTLKIQPAELGDSAVYLCASSFDGGSNSPLHFGNGTRLTVT.

The CDR3 sequence is CAIKGTPGQGAREQYF. DNA for the CDR3: TGTGCCATCAAGGGGACCCCGGGACAGGGGGCTAGGGAGCAGTACTTC. This chain joins TRBV10-3 and TRBJ2-7, with 12 bases aligning to TRBD1. V lost 7 bases and J lost 7; bases outside the gene matches: 14. The CDR3 sequence is 16 residues long. Germline CDR1 and CDR2: ENHRY and SYGVKD.

The chain combines TRBV18 with TRBJ2-7; D remains ambiguous. The CDR3 length is 12 residues. V was shortened by 6 bases and J by 0 bases, with 6 bases between the two germline ends. Germline assignment: CDR1 KGHSH and CDR2 LQKENI. The CDR3, as DNA: TGTGCCAGCTCGTACAGCTCCTACGAGCAGTACTTC. Translation: CASSYSSYEQYF. The complete variable domain, with remaining parts taken from reference TRBV18 and TRBJ2-7, reads NAGVMQNPRHLVRRRGQEARLRCSPMKGHSHVYWYRQLPEEGLKFMVYLQKENIIDESGMPKERFSAEFPKEGPSILRIQQVVRGDSAAYFCASSYSSYEQYFGPGTRLTVT.

The V call is TRBV6-5, the J call TRBJ1-6; D is undetermined. The germline V gene has CDR1 MNHEY and CDR2 SVGAGI. This CDR3 is built from 12 residues. The ends were cut back, 0 bases at V and 10 bases at J, with 4 bases in the middle. As DNA, the CDR3 is TGTGCCAGCAGTTACTCGAGGTCACCCCTCCACTTT. It translates to CASSYSRSPLHF.

This clone was observed once. The chain recombines TRBV5-1 with TRBJ2-1; D is unresolved. V lost 0 bases to trimming and J lost 8 bases, with 12 bases between them. This CDR3 region has 14 residues. Per germline, CDR1 SGHRS and CDR2 YFSETQ. Written as DNA, the CDR3 is TGCGCCAGCAGCTTGGCTAGTTCTGGAGATGAGCAGTTCTTC. The encoded protein is CASSLASSGDEQFF.

J is TRBJ1-3 and V is TRBV9, with TRBD1 matching over 9 bases. Per germline, CDR1 SGDLS and CDR2 YYNGEE. CDR3 length equals 17 residues. With V trimmed by 4 bases and J by 2 bases, 10 bases remained unmatched. Written as DNA, the CDR3 is TGTGCCAGCAGCCCCCGGGGACAGGGCTTTACTGGAAACACCATATATTTT. This gives the protein CASSPRGQGFTGNTIYF.

The chain recombines TRBV6-5 with TRBJ2-1; 8 nucleotides match TRBD1. CDR1 is MNHEY and CDR2 is SVGAGI in the germline V gene. This CDR3 spans 15 amino acids. The trim removed 8 bases at V and 6 bases at J, leaving 12 bases unmatched. The CDR3 sequence is CASHSHRTGGNEQFF. The CDR3 DNA is TGTGCCAGCCATTCGCATCGTACAGGGGGCAATGAGCAGTTCTTC.

V gene TRBV7-9 combines with J gene TRBJ1-1; D may be TRBD1 (5 bases). Trimming left V 5 bases short and J 4 bases short, with 11 bases between. Germline V gene lookup returns CDR1 SEHNR and CDR2 FQNEAQ (reference sequence). The CDR3 totals 13 residues. CDR3 in amino acids: CASSPSQGTEAFF. The DNA of the CDR3 is TGTGCCAGCAGCCCGAGCCAGGGCACTGAAGCTTTCTTT.

The rearrangement joins TRBV5-6 to TRBJ1-1, with 8 bases fitting TRBD1. Looked up from germline, CDR1 is SGHDT and CDR2 is YYEEEE. The CDR3 extends over 17 amino acids. V shed 4 bases and J 1 base; nucleotides not matched to a gene: 12. DNA for the CDR3: TGTGCCAGCAGCCCCACTCCGGGACAGGTAACGAACACTGAAGCTTTCTTT. Amino acids: CASSPTPGQVTNTEAFF. The complete variable domain, with remaining parts taken from reference TRBV5-6 and TRBJ1-1, reads DAGVTQSPTHLIKTRGQQVTLRCSPKSGHDTVSWYQQALGQGPQFIFQYYEEEERQRGNFPDRFSGHQFPNYSSELNVNALLLGDSALYLCASSPTPGQVTNTEAFFGQGTRLTVV.

J is TRBJ2-2 and V is TRBV3-1 (or the pseudogene TRBV3-2); D is undetermined. The CDR3 is 16 residues long. Trimming removed 4 bases from V and 3 bases from J, with 15 bases in between. Germline V gene data show CDR1 as LGHDT and CDR2 as YNNKEL (reference sequence). In DNA, the CDR3 is TGTGCCAGCAGCCTAGACCTTAACAGTTACACCGGGGAGCTGTTTTTT. Protein sequence: CASSLDLNSYTGELFF.

This chain links TRBV3-1 (or the pseudogene TRBV3-2) with TRBJ2-2, with 8 nucleotides matching TRBD2. Trimming removed 2 bases from V and 0 bases from J; junction bases left unmatched: 2. This CDR3 has 16 amino acids. Germline loops: CDR1 LGHDT, CDR2 YNNKEL (reference sequence). Here the CDR3 DNA reads TGTGCCAGCAGCCAACTACTAGCGGCGAACACCGGGGAGCTGTTTTTT. Encoded protein: CASSQLLAANTGELFF.

This sequence joins TRBV7-2 and TRBJ2-6; D gene uncertain. Germline assignment: CDR1 SGHTA and CDR2 FQGNSA. Trimming left V 1 base short and J 2 bases short, with 9 bases between. The CDR3 sequence is 16 residues long. CDR3 in DNA: TGTGCCAGCAGCTTAGTTGTGCGGCCTGGGGCCAACGTCCTGACTTTC. This gives the protein CASSLVVRPGANVLTF.

This chain joins TRBV7-6 and TRBJ1-6; TRBD1 matches at 8 bases. V gave up 5 bases and J gave up 9 bases; unmatched junction bases: 12. From germline, CDR1 is SGHVS and CDR2 FNYEAQ. The CDR3 is made up of 16 amino acids. In DNA, the CDR3 is TGTGCCAGCAGCCGGGGGGCCACAGGGGGTGGTTCACCCCTCCACTTT. Protein product: CASSRGATGGGSPLHF.

This sequence joins TRBV6-5 and TRBJ2-7; 9 nucleotides align to TRBD1. The CDR3 is 15 residues long. Germline CDR1 is MNHEY and CDR2 is SVGAGI. V was clipped by 7 bases and J by 4 bases; unmatched bases: 11. CDR3 protein: CASTEQGARGYEQYF. CDR3 DNA: TGTGCCAGCACCGAACAGGGGGCAAGGGGGTACGAGCAGTACTTC.

The chain is built from TRBV5-1 and TRBJ2-3, with 10 bases identical to TRBD1. J was trimmed by 4 bases and V by 4 bases; bases with no gene match: 6. Germline CDR1 and CDR2: SGHRS and YFSETQ. The CDR3 is 15 residues long. The CDR3 region is CASSIDRGRADTQYF. The CDR3 coding sequence is TGCGCCAGCAGCATAGACAGGGGGCGAGCAGATACGCAGTATTTT.

V gene TRBV10-1 combines with J gene TRBJ2-1, with 8 bases aligning to TRBD1. The germline gives CDR1 WNHNN, CDR2 SYGVQD (reference sequence). CDR3 size: 16 residues. Trimming cost V 1 base and J 9 bases; bases outside gene matches: 11. CDR3 in amino acids: CASSEWGRGHGGEQFF. The DNA for the CDR3 is TGCGCCAGCAGTGAGTGGGGCAGGGGGCATGGGGGTGAGCAGTTCTTC.

This chain links TRBV10-2 with TRBJ2-2; 12 nucleotides align to TRBD1. The CDR3 extends over 15 amino acids. From germline, CDR1 is WSHSY and CDR2 SAAADI. Trimming took 4 bases from V and 7 from J; bases not matched to a gene: 4. DNA for the CDR3: TGCGCCAGCAGTGGGGACAGGGGGCATGGCGGGGAGCTGTTTTTT. This encodes CASSGDRGHGGELFF.